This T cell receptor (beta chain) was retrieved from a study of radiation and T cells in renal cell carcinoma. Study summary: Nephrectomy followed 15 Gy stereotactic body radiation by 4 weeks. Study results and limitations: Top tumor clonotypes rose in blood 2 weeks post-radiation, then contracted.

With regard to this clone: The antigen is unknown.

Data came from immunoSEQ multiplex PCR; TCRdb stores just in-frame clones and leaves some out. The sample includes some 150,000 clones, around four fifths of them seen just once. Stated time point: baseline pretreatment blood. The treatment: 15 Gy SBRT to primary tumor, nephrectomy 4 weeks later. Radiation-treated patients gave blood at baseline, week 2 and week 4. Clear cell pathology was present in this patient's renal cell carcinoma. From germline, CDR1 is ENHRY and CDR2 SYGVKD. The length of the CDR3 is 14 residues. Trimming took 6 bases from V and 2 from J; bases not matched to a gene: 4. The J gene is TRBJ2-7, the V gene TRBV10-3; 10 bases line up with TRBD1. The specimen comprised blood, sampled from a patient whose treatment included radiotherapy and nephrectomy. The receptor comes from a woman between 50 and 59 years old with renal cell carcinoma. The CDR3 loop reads CAISDRGPTYEQYF. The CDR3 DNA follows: TGTGCCATCAGCGACAGGGGGCCTACCTACGAGCAGTACTTC.